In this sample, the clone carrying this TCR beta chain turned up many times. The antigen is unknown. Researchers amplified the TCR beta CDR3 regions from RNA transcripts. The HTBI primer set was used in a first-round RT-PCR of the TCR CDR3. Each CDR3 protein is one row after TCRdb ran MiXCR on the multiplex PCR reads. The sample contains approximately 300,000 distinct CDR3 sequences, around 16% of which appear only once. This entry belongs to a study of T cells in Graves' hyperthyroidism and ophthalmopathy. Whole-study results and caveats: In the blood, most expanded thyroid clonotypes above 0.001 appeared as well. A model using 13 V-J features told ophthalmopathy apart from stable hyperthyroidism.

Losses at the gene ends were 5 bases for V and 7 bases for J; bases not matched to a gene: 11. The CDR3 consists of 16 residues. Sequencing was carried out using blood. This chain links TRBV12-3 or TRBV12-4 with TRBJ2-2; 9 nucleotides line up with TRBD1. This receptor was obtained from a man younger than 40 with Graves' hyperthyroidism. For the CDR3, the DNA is TGTGCCAGCAGTCATGACAGGGGGAGAACGGACGGGGAGCTGTTTTTT. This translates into CASSHDRGRTDGELFF.